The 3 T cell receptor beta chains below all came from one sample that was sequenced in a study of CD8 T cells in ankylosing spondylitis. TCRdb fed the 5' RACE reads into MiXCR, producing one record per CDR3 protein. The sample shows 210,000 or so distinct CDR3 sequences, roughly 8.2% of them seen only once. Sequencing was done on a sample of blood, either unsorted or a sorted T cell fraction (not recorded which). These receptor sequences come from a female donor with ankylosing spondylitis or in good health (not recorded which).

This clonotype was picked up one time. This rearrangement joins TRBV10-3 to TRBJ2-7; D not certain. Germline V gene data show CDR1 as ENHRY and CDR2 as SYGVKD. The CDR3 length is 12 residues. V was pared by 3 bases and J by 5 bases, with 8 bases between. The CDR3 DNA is TGTGCCATCAGTGAAATGGCAAACGAGCAGTACTTC. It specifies CAISEMANEQYF.

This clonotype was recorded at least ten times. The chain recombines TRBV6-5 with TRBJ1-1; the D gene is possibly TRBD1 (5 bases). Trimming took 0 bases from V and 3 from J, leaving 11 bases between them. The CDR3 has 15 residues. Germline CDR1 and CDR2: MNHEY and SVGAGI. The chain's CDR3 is CASSYSGGTYTEAFF. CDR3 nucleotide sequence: TGTGCCAGCAGTTACTCGGGGGGGACCTACACTGAAGCTTTCTTT.

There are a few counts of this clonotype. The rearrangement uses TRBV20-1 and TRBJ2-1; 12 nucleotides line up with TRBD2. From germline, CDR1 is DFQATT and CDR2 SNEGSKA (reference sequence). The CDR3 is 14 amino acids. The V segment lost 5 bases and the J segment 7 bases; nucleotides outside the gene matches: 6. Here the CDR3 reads CSAWTSGKANEQFF. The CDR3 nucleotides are TGCAGTGCTTGGACTAGCGGGAAGGCAAATGAGCAGTTCTTC.